Listed below are T cell receptor beta chains from one sample, sequenced in a study of OX40 agonist ivuxolimab in advanced cancers. Measured with immunoSEQ multiplex PCR; TCRdb has only the in-frame clones, and not every one. The sample carries approximately 86,000 clones, approximately 90% recorded once. The input for sequencing was CD4+ or CD8+ T cells sorted from blood, taken in a trial of the OX40 agonist ivuxolimab. These receptors came from an adult with an advanced solid tumor such as melanoma, head and neck, liver or kidney cancer. The conserved cysteine and the conserved F or W are not part of the CDR3 here. Fields, in order: J gene, clone size, V gene, CDR3 protein. Size is omitted from some rows. Given values are once, few, many or a class for expanded clones.

j_call: TRBJ2-1
clone_size: NA
v_call: TRBV10-3
cdr3_aa: AIRTGTSGNYEQF

j_call: TRBJ2-2
clone_size: NA
v_call: TRBV9
cdr3_aa: ASSGGLANTGELF

j_call: TRBJ1-4
clone_size: NA
v_call: TRBV5-1
cdr3_aa: ASSLTGWGTNEKLF

j_call: TRBJ2-6
clone_size: NA
v_call: TRBV6-5
cdr3_aa: ASRKAGANVLT

j_call: TRBJ1-3
clone_size: NA
v_call: TRBV18
cdr3_aa: ASSPGRSGNTIY

j_call: TRBJ1-5
clone_size: few
v_call: TRBV28
cdr3_aa: ASSPTTVQPQH

j_call: TRBJ2-7
clone_size: NA
v_call: TRBV25-1
cdr3_aa: ASSETRSSYEQY

j_call: TRBJ2-1
clone_size: NA
v_call: TRBV5-5
cdr3_aa: ASSGGQGVNNEQF

j_call: TRBJ2-2
clone_size: NA
v_call: TRBV30
cdr3_aa: AWSWPPNTGELF

j_call: TRBJ2-5
clone_size: NA
v_call: TRBV6-1
cdr3_aa: ASRRLEETQY

j_call: TRBJ2-1
clone_size: NA
v_call: TRBV7-2
cdr3_aa: ASSLGGDRGYNEQF

j_call: TRBJ2-6
clone_size: NA
v_call: TRBV19
cdr3_aa: ASSSGRPSGANVLT

j_call: TRBJ2-5
clone_size: once
v_call: TRBV11-3
cdr3_aa: ASSLNFQETQY

j_call: TRBJ2-2
clone_size: NA
v_call: TRBV10-1
cdr3_aa: ASSRGSGNTGELF

j_call: TRBJ2-7
clone_size: NA
v_call: TRBV7-2
cdr3_aa: ASSVGQLVYEQY

j_call: TRBJ2-3
clone_size: NA
v_call: TRBV21-1
cdr3_aa: AGEGRTSTDTQY

j_call: TRBJ2-3
clone_size: NA
v_call: TRBV11-1
cdr3_aa: ASSLAGTGKTLSTDTQY

j_call: TRBJ2-1
clone_size: NA
v_call: TRBV5-1
cdr3_aa: ASSKGLAGAGEQF

j_call: TRBJ2-2
clone_size: NA
v_call: TRBV6-1
cdr3_aa: ASSDIVGTVGAGELF

j_call: TRBJ1-3
clone_size: once
v_call: TRBV29-1
cdr3_aa: SVSQESSGNTIY

j_call: TRBJ1-2
clone_size: NA
v_call: TRBV4-3
cdr3_aa: ASSPSQGAFGYT

j_call: TRBJ2-7
clone_size: NA
v_call: TRBV5-4
cdr3_aa: ASSPVPSWDVQY

j_call: TRBJ2-7
clone_size: NA
v_call: TRBV7-9
cdr3_aa: ASSPGTGILSYEQY

j_call: TRBJ2-2
clone_size: NA
v_call: TRBV10-3
cdr3_aa: AISVAPNTGELF

j_call: TRBJ1-5
clone_size: NA
v_call: TRBV5-5
cdr3_aa: ASSFVLVSQPQH

j_call: TRBJ2-7
clone_size: NA
v_call: TRBV10-1
cdr3_aa: ASSPGQSYEQY

j_call: TRBJ1-5
clone_size: NA
v_call: TRBV19
cdr3_aa: ASSMNRGSYSNQPQH

j_call: TRBJ2-3
clone_size: NA
v_call: TRBV19
cdr3_aa: ASSLLAGSTDTQY

j_call: TRBJ2-2
clone_size: NA
v_call: TRBV2
cdr3_aa: ASGQGVTGELF